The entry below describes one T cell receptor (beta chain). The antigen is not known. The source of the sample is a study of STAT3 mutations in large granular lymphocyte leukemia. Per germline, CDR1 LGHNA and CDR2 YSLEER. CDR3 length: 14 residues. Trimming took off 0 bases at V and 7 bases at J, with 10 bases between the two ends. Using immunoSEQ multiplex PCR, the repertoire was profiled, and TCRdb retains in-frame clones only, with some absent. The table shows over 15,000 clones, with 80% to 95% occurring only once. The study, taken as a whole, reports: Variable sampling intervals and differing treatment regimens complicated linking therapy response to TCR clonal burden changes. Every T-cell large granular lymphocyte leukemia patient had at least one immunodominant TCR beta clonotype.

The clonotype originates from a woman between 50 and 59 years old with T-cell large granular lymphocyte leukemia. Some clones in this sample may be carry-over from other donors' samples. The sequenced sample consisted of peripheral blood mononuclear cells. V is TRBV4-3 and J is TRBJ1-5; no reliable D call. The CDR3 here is CASSQDQREQPQHF. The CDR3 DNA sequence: TGCGCCAGCAGCCAAGATCAGAGGGAACAGCCCCAGCATTTT.